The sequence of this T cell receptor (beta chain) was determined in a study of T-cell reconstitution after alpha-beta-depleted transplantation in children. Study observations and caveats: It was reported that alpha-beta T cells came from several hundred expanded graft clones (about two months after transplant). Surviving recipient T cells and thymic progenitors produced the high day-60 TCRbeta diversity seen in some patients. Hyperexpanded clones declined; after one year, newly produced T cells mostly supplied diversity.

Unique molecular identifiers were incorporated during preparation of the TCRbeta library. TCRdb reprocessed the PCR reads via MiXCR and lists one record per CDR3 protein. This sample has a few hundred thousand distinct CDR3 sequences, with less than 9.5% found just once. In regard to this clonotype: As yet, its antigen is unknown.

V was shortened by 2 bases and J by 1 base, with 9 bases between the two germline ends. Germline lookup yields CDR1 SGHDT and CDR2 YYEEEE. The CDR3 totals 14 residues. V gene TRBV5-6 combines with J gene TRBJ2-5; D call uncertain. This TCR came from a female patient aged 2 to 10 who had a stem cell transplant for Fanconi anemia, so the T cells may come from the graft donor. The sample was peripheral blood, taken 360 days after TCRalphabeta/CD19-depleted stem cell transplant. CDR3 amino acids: CASSFVGSQETQYF. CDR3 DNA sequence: TGTGCCAGCAGCTTCGTGGGGTCCCAAGAGACCCAGTACTTC.